What follows is one T cell receptor beta chain and its context. Its antigen remains unidentified. TCRdb independently ran MiXCR on the 5' RACE reads; one entry per CDR3 protein. The sample includes some 5,000 distinct CDR3 sequences, 20% to 30% seen only once; the top ten take roughly 21%. This sample is part of a study of spatial heterogeneity in lung cancer. Overall study: Counts of TCR transcripts in tumor regions tracked strongly with a T cell module score that came from matched bulk RNA-seq. Study results and limitations: How many expanded intratumoral alpha and beta TCRs were present tracked the tumor mutation count, which was a count of nonsynonymous mutations.

Germline assignment: CDR1 LNHNV and CDR2 YYDKDF (reference sequence). This CDR3 is 15 amino acids long. V was pared by 7 bases and J by 9 bases, with 22 bases between. Specified time point: sample taken at primary tumor resection. Without sorting, whole RNA was sequenced from tumor, nontumor lung or frozen PBMC. The chain couples TRBV15 to TRBJ2-1, with D uncertain. The TCR originated in a male donor with early-stage non-small cell lung cancer. The specimen was lung tumor tissue, collected at surgery. DNA of the CDR3: TGTGCCACCAACATAAATGGGCAGTGGGGTGGTGAGCAGTTCTTC. Translation: CATNINGQWGGEQFF.